The clone carrying this T cell receptor (beta chain) was seen more than once but under ten times. Its antigen is not known. Individual cDNA molecules received unique molecular identifiers during library preparation. TCRdb independently ran MiXCR on the 5' RACE reads; one entry per CDR3 protein. The data show fewer than 60,000 distinct CDR3 sequences, around 11% seen once. Germline trimming cut 3 bases from V and 2 bases from J; bases unmatched to any gene: 4. The germline V gene encodes CDR1 SQVTM and CDR2 ANQGSEA. This CDR3 contains 15 residues. These data are taken from a study of early T cells in non-severe SARS-CoV-2 infection. On the study more broadly: The sequenced material was bulk RNA from unsorted whole blood, and its chains were unpaired. Findings of the study overall: There was a bias toward anti-spike CD8 responses in VDJdb matching, which missed private and CD4 specificities.

V gene TRBV29-1 combines with J gene TRBJ1-2; TRBD1 aligns across 12 bases. Sequencing was done on a sample of whole blood. The sequence was collected from an adult who was a healthcare worker with PCR-confirmed SARS-CoV-2 infection or an uninfected control (not recorded which). The CDR3: CSVEPGQGANYGYTF. Here the CDR3 DNA reads TGCAGCGTTGAGCCGGGACAGGGGGCGAACTATGGCTACACCTTC.